This T cell receptor beta chain was identified during a study of T-cell memory formation after mild COVID-19. One entry per CDR3 protein results from TCRdb running MiXCR on the 5' RACE reads. Of roughly 550,000 distinct CDR3 sequences detected, approximately 20% appear once; the ten largest clones hold roughly an eighth. There are a few counts of this clonotype. CDR1 is SGHRS and CDR2 is YFSETQ in the germline V gene. The J segment lost 6 bases and the V segment lost 1 base, leaving 10 bases of the junction unmatched. This CDR3 is built from 16 residues. The chain carries TRBV5-1 and TRBJ2-1; 7 nucleotides align to TRBD1. The origin of this receptor is an adult woman who had mild COVID-19 (a few samples of this study predate the infection). Cell type and time point are not known. Sequenced: PBMCs or a T cell subset sorted from them (not recorded which). CDR3 residues: CASSLPPQGIGNEQFF. Written as DNA, the CDR3 is TGCGCCAGCAGCTTGCCGCCACAGGGGATCGGCAATGAGCAGTTCTTC.